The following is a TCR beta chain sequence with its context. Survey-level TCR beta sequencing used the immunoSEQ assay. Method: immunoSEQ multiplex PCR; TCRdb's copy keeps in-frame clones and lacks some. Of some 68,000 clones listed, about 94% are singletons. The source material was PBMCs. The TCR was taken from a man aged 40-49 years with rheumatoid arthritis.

Here the CDR3 reads CASSPSGNTEAFF. CDR3 sequence (DNA): TGTGCCAGCAGCCCGAGTGGGAACACTGAAGCTTTCTTT. This chain links TRBV7-3 with TRBJ1-1, with D unclear. V lost 5 bases and J lost 1, with 8 bases in between. Germline assignment: CDR1 SGHTA and CDR2 FQGTGA. This CDR3 is built from 13 residues.